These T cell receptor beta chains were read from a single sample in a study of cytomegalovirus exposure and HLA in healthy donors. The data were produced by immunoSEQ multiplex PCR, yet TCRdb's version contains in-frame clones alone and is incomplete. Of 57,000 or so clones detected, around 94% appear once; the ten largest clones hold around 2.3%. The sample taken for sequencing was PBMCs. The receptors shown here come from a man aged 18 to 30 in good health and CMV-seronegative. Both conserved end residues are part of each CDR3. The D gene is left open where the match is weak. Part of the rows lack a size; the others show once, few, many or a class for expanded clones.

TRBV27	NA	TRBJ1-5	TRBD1	TGTGCCAGCAGTGAACAGGGGGCGCTTCAGCCCCAGCATTTT	CASSEQGALQPQHF
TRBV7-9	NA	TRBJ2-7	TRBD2	TGTGCCAGCAGCATAAGCGGGACTAGCGGGAGCTACGAGCAGTACTTC	CASSISGTSGSYEQYF
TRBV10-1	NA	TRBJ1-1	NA	TGCGCCAGCAGTGTAAGAGTGAACACTGAAGCTTTCTTT	CASSVRVNTEAFF
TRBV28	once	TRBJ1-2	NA	TGTGCCAGCGGAGTTTCGGGGGGGAACTATGGCTACACCTTC	CASGVSGGNYGYTF
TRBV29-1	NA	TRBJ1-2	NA	TGCAGCGCCACCCTCGGGGAGGGGAGAAGTGGCTACACCTTC	CSATLGEGRSGYTF
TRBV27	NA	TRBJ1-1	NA	TGTGCCAGCAGCCGCGAGACAGTCAACACTGAAGCTTTCTTT	CASSRETVNTEAFF
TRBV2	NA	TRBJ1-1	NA	TGTGCCAGCAGCGGGGGACTGAACACTGAAGCTTTCTTT	CASSGGLNTEAFF
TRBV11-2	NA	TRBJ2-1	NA	TGTGCCAGCAGCTTCGACAATGAGCAGTTCTTC	CASSFDNEQFF
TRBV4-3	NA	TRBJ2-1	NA	TGCGCCAGCAGCCAAGCGGTAGACTCCTACAATGAGCAGTTCTTC	CASSQAVDSYNEQFF
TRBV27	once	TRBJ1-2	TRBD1	TGTGCCAGCAGTCTTACCCAGACAGGGGCCTATGGCTACACCTTC	CASSLTQTGAYGYTF
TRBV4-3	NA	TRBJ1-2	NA	TGCGCCAGCAGCCAAGCGTGGACAGCCTCCCTGGGGGATGGCTACACCTTC	CASSQAWTASLGDGYTF
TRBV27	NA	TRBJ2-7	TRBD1	TGTGCCAGCGGGTCTGGACAGGTCTACGAGCAGTACTTC	CASGSGQVYEQYF
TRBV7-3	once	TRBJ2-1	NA	TGTGCCAGCAGCCAAGGAGACGGGGGTGAGCAGTTCTTC	CASSQGDGGEQFF
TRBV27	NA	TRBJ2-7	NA	TGTGCCAGCAGTTTCGAGGGTGCGGGACAGACAGCCTACGAGCAGTACTTC	CASSFEGAGQTAYEQYF
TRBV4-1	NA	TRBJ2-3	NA	TGCGCCAGCAGCCAAGGGACAGCCACAGATACGCAGTATTTT	CASSQGTATDTQYF
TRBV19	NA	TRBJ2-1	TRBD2	TGTGCCAGTAGTAACCGACTAGCGGCCTACAATGAGCAGTTCTTC	CASSNRLAAYNEQFF
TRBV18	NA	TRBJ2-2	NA	TGTGCCAGCTCACCACGTGGCAGCGGGGAGCTGTTTTTT	CASSPRGSGELFF
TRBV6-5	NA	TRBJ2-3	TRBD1	TGTGCCAGCAGCCCCGACAGGGACACAGATACGCAGTATTTT	CASSPDRDTDTQYF
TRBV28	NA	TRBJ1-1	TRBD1	TGTGCCAGCAGGGGGACAGGGGGCAACACTGAAGCTTTCTTT	CASRGTGGNTEAFF
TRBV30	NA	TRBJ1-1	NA	TGTGCCTGGAGTGTACTCCCGGGTTCTGAAGCTTTCTTT	CAWSVLPGSEAFF
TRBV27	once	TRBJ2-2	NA	TGTGCCAGCAGTTACAGGGCCACCGGGGAGCTGTTTTTT	CASSYRATGELFF
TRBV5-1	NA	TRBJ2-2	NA	TGCGCCAGCAGCTTGGGGGCAGAGACCGGGGAGCTGTTTTTT	CASSLGAETGELFF
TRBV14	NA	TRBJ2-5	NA	TGTGCCAGCAGCCAAGGAGGAGTTGAGACCCAGTACTTC	CASSQGGVETQYF
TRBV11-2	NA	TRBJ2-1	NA	TGTGCCAGCAGCCCGTTAGATTATAGGGGTTTCTACAATGAGCAGTTCTTC	CASSPLDYRGFYNEQFF
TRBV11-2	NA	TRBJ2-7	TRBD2	TGTGCCAGCAGCTTAGATTTGGGAGGGATAGAGCAGTACTTC	CASSLDLGGIEQYF